This T cell receptor beta chain was profiled in a study of molecular identifiers for immune sequencing clone quantification. Study in general: With replicates, the RNA of around 20,000 or 100,000 naive CD8 cells was split five ways and four were sequenced. Whole-study results and caveats: Identical barcode-sharing TCR molecules could lead to underestimated sizes for highly expanded clones. Clones of above 20 RNA copies carried over 97% of effector molecules; in naive cells they carried under 1%.

TCRdb reanalysed the PCR reads using MiXCR and keeps one entry per CDR3 protein. The data contain over 600,000 distinct CDR3 sequences, nearly 20% of them singletons. Trimming removed 3 bases at V and 4 bases at J, with 23 bases between. CDR1 and CDR2 (germline): SGHKS, YYEKEE (reference sequence). This CDR3 region has 17 residues. To note about this clonotype: The target antigen is unknown.

The sequencing input was naive CD8+ T cells from blood, with Jurkat cell RNA spiked in. Stated subset: FACS-sorted CD8+CD4-CCR7+CD45RA+ naive T cells. The chain has TRBV5-5 and TRBJ2-7; no clear D gene. This TCR derives from a human donor in good health. Some libraries in this study had Jurkat cell RNA spiked in. For the CDR3, the DNA is TGTGCCAGCAGCTGGGCCGTGACAAGAAGTCTCGGATACGAGCAGTACTTC. Its protein product is CASSWAVTRSLGYEQYF.